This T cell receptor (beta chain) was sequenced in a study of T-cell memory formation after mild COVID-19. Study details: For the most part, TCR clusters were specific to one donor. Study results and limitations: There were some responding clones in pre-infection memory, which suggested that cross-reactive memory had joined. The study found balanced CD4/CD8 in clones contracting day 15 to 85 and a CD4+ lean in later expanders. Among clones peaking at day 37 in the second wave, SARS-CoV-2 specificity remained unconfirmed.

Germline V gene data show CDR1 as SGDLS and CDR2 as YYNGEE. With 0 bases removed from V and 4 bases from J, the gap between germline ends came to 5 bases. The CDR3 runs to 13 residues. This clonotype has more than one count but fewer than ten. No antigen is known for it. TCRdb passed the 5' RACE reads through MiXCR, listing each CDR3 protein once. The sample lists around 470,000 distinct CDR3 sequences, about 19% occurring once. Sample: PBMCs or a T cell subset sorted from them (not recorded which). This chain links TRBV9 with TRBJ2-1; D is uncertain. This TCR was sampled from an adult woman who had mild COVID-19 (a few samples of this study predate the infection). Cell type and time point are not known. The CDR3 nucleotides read TGTGCCAGCAGCGTAGCTCAGTACAATGAGCAGTTCTTC. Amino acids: CASSVAQYNEQFF.